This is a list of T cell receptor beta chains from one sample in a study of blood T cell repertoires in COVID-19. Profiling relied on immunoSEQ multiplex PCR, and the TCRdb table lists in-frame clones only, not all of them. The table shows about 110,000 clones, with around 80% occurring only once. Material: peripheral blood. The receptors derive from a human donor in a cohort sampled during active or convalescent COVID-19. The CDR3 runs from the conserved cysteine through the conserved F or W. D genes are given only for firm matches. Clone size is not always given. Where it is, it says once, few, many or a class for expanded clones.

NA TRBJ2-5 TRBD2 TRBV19 TGTGCCAGTAGTACGGGGGGAGGGCCGGGGGAGACCCAGTACTTC CASSTGGGPGETQYF
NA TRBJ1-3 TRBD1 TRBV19 TGTGCCACCAAACGACAGGGGGAACCTGGAAACACCATATATTTT CATKRQGEPGNTIYF
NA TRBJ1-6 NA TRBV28 TGTGCCAGCAGTTTACCGGTTGGGGGGTTCTCACCCCTCCACTTT CASSLPVGGFSPLHF
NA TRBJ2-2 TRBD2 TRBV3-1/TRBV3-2 TGTGCCAGCAGACCCCTTGGGACTAGCCCAGCCGGGGAGCTGTTTTTT CASRPLGTSPAGELFF
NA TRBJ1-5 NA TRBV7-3 TGTGCCAGCTTAAAACAGGGCGAAGGCAATCAGCCCCAGCATTTT CASLKQGEGNQPQHF
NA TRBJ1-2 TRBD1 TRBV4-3 TGCGCCAGCAGCCAAGATCTAGTTTCCGGGACAGGCGCTACTAACTATGGCTACACCTTC CASSQDLVSGTGATNYGYTF
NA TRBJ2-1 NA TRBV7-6 TGTGCCAGCAGCGCAACCGGGGTGGTGTACAATGAGCAGTTCTTC CASSATGVVYNEQFF
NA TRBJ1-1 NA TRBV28 TGTGCCACCGCTACCGAACTGAACACTGAAGCTTTCTTT CATATELNTEAFF
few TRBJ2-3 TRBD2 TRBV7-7 TGTGCTAGCAGCTTAGCGCGGGAGGGGGTCCACACAGATACGCAGTATTTT CASSLAREGVHTDTQYF
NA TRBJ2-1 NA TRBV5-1 TGCGCCAGCACCAGACCCGGCGGGGCCTACAATGAGCAGTTCTTC CASTRPGGAYNEQFF
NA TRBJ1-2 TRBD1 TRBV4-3 TGCGCCAGCAGCCTCGACAGGGGGCGGGACTATGGCTACACCTTC CASSLDRGRDYGYTF
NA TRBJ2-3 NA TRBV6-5 TGTGCCAGCAGTTACTCCCAGCTTACTAACACAGATACGCAGTATTTT CASSYSQLTNTDTQYF
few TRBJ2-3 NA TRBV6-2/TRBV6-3 TGTGCCAGCAGTTACTCGAGGTGGCTACAAAGACCAAGCACAGATACGCAGTATTTT CASSYSRWLQRPSTDTQYF
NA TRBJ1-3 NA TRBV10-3 TGTGCCATCAGTGAATATGGGGGCGGCGCCCCCGTCTCTGGAAACACCATATATTTT CAISEYGGGAPVSGNTIYF
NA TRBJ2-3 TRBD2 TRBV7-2 TGTGCCAGCAGCGCCCTAGGGCTAGCGGGAGTAGATACGCAGTATTTT CASSALGLAGVDTQYF
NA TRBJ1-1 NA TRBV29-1 TGCAGCGTCGCAAGACAGTCCATGAACACTGAAGCTTTCTTT CSVARQSMNTEAFF
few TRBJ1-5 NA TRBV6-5 TGTGCCAGCAGCCGGGACAAATCCAATCAGCCCCAGCATTTT CASSRDKSNQPQHF
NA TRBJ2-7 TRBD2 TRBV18 TGTGCCAGCTCACACGGGACTAGCGGATCCTACGAGCAGTACTTC CASSHGTSGSYEQYF
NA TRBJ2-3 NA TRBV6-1 TGTGCCAGCAGTGAAATTGGCGGAGTCAGCGATACGCAGTATTTT CASSEIGGVSDTQYF
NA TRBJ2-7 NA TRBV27 TGTGCCAGCAAAAGCAGGCGACCCTCCTACGAGCAGTACTTC CASKSRRPSYEQYF
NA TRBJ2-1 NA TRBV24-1 TGTGCCACCAGTGATTCGGGGGGCTCGAGGGTCGATGAGCAGTTCTTC CATSDSGGSRVDEQFF
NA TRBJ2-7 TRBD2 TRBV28 TGTGCCTCACGGGCTAGCGGCAACTACGAGCAGTACTTC CASRASGNYEQYF
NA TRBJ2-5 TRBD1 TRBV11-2 TGTGCCAGCAGACCGAGGGGGCGGCTAGCTCCCTTTGTAGGAGAGACCCAGTACTTC CASRPRGRLAPFVGETQYF
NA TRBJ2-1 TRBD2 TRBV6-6 TGTGCCAGCAGTTACTCTATAGCGGGAGGGCCGAATGAGCAGTTCTTC CASSYSIAGGPNEQFF
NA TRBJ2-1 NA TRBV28 TGTGCCAGCACTACGGACACGCTCGATGAGCAGTTCTTC CASTTDTLDEQFF
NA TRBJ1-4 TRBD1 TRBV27 TGTGCCAGCAGTTTAAGGACAGGGGAAAATGAAAAACTGTTTTTT CASSLRTGENEKLFF
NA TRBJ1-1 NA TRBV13 TGTGCCGGCAAATTTCTGGGGGGCACTGAAGCTTTCTTT CAGKFLGGTEAFF
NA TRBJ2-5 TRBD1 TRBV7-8 TGTGCCAGCAGACTACAGGGGCCGAAAGAGACCCAGTACTTC CASRLQGPKETQYF
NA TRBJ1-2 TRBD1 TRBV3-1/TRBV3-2 TGTGCCAGCAGCCAAGAAGGACTCAGACCGGGACAGTTCTATGGCTACACCTTC CASSQEGLRPGQFYGYTF
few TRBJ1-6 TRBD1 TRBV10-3 TGTGCCATCAGTGTCGACTGGACAGGGTCGACTTCACCCCTCCACTTT CAISVDWTGSTSPLHF
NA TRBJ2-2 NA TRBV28 TGTGCCAGCAGCGAAAACGCGAGGTTCCCCGGGGAGCTGTTTTTT CASSENARFPGELFF
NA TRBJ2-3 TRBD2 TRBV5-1 TGCGCCAGCAGCCGATCAAGACTAGCGGGAGGTCACGATACGCAGTATTTT CASSRSRLAGGHDTQYF
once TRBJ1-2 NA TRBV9 TGTGCCAGCAGCGTAGAGGCTTCGTCAGCAACGGGTGGCTACACCTTC CASSVEASSATGGYTF